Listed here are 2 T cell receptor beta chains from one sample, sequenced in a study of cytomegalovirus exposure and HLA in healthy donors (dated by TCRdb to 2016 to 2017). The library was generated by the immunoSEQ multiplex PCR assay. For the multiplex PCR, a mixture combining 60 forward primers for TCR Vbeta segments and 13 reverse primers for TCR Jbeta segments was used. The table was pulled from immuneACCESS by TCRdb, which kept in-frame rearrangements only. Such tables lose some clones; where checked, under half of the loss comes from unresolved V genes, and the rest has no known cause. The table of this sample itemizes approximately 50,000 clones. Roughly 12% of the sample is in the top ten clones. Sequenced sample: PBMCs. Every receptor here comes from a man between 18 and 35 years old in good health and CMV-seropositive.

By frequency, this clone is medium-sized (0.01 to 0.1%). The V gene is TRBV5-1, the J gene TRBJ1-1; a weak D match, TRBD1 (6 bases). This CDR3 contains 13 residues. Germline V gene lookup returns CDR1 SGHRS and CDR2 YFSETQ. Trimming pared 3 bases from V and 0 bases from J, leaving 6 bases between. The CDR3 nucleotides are TGCGCCAGCAGCTGGACAGTGAACACTGAAGCTTTCTTT. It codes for CASSWTVNTEAFF.

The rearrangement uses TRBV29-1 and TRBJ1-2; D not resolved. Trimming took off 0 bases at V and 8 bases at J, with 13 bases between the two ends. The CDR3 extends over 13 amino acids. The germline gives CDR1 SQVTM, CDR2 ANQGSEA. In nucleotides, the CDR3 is TGCAGCGTTGAAGAAGTGGCAGAATCCGGCTACACCTTC. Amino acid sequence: CSVEEVAESGYTF.